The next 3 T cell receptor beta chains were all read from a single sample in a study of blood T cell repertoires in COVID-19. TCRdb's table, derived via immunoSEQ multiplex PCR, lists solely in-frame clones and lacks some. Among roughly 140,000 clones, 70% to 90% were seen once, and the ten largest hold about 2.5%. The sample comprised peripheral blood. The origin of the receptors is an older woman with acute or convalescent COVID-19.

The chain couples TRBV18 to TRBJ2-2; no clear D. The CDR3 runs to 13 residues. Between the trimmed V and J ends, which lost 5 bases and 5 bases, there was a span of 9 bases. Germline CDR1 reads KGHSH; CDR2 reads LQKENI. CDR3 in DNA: TGTGCCAGCTCATTAGTAGAGACCGGGGAGCTGTTTTTT. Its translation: CASSLVETGELFF. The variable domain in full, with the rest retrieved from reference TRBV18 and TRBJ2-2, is NAGVMQNPRHLVRRRGQEARLRCSPMKGHSHVYWYRQLPEEGLKFMVYLQKENIIDESGMPKERFSAEFPKEGPSILRIQQVVRGDSAAYFCASSLVETGELFFGEGSRLTVL.

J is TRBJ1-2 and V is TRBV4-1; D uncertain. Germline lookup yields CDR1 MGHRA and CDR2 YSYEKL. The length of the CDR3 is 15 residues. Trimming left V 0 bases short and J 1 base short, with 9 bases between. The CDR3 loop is CASSQEMEINYGYTF. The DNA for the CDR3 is TGCGCCAGCAGCCAAGAAATGGAGATTAACTATGGCTACACCTTC.

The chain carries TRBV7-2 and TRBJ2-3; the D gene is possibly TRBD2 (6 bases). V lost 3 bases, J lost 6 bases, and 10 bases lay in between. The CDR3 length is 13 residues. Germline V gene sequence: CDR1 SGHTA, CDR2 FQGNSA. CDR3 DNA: TGTGCCAGCAGCTTGTCTGGGGGGGATACGCAGTATTTT. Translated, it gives CASSLSGGDTQYF.